Below are 4 T cell receptor beta chains sequenced from a single sample in a study of shared clonotypes between healthy human individuals. Generated by immunoSEQ multiplex PCR, the TCRdb table keeps only in-frame clones and is missing some. The table shows about 800,000 clones, with about 97% occurring only once. The naive CD8 subset, CD45RO-negative cells positively selected for CCR7, excluded terminally differentiated effector memory CD45RA+ cells. Sequenced material: naive CD8+ T cells sorted from blood. The receptors originated from a man aged 30 to 39 in good health.

The chain carries TRBV6-5 and TRBJ2-7, with 10 bases lining up with TRBD2. Germline V gene lookup returns CDR1 MNHEY and CDR2 SVGAGI. The CDR3 loop spans 15 amino acids. With 6 bases clipped from V and 4 bases from J, the junction kept 9 bases outside the gene matches. As DNA, the CDR3 is TGTGCCAGCAGGAGCCGGACTAGCGGTATATACGAGCAGTACTTC. It encodes CASRSRTSGIYEQYF.

This clone was seen a single time. In DNA, the CDR3 is TGTGCCAGTCAGGGAATCACTGAAGCTTTCTTT. This codes for CASQGITEAFF. This sequence joins TRBV7-9 and TRBJ1-1; a weak D match, TRBD1 (5 bases). With 9 bases removed from V and 4 bases from J, the gap between germline ends came to 9 bases. CDR1 SEHNR and CDR2 FQNEAQ come from the germline V gene (reference sequence). The CDR3 runs 11 residues.

This chain uses TRBV7-8 with TRBJ2-7, with D perhaps TRBD2 (6 bases). The CDR3 totals 13 residues. Trimming stripped 5 bases from V and 6 bases from J, with 14 bases between. The germline CDR1 and CDR2 sequences are SGHVS and FQNEAQ. The CDR3 is CASSLGGGSEQYF. Written as DNA, the CDR3 is TGTGCCAGCAGCCTAGGTGGGGGGAGCGAGCAGTACTTC.

The J gene is TRBJ1-5, the V gene TRBV28; D gene uncertain. From germline, CDR1 is MDHEN and CDR2 SYDVKM. The V end lost 2 bases, the J end lost 2 bases, and 4 bases lay between the germline ends. This CDR3 has 13 residues. The CDR3 region is CASSLKGNQPQHF. The CDR3, as DNA: TGTGCCAGCAGTTTAAAGGGCAATCAGCCCCAGCATTTT.